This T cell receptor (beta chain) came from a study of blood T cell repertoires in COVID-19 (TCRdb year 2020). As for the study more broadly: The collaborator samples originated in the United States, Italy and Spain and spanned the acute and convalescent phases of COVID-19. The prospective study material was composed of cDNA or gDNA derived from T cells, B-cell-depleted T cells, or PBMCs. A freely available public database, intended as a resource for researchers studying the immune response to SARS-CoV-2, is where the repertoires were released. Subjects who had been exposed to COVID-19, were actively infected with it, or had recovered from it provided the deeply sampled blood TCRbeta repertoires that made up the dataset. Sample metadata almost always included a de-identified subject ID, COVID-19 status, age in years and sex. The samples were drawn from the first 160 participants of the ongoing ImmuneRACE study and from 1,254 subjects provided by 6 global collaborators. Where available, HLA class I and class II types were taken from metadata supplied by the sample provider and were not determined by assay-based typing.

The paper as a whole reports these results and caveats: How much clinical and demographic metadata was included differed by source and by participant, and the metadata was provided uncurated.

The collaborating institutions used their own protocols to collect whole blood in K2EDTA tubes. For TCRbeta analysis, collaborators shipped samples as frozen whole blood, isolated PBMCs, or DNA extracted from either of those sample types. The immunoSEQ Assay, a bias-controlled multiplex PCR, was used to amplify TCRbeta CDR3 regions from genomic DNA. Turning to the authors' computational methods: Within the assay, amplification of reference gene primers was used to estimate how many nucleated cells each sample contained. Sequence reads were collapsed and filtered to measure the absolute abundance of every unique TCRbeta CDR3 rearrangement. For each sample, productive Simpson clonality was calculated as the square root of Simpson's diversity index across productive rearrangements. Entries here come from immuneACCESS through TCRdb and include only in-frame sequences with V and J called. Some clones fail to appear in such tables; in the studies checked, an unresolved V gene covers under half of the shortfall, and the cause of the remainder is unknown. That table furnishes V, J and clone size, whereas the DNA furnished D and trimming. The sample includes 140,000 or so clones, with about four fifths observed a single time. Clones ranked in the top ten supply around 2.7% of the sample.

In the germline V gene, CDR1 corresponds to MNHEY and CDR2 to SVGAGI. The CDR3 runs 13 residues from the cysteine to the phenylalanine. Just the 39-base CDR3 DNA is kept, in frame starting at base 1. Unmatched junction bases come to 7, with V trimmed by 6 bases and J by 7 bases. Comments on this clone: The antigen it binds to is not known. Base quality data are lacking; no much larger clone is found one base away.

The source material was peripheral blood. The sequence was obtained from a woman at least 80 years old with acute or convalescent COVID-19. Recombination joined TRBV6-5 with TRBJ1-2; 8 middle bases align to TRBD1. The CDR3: CASRTGTGRGYTF. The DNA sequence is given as TGTGCCAGCAGAACCGGGACAGGTCGTGGCTACACCTTC.